This T cell receptor (beta chain) was retrieved from a study of T-cell memory formation after mild COVID-19. Findings and caveats of the study: Among clones peaking at day 37 in the second wave, SARS-CoV-2 specificity remained unconfirmed.

Germline V gene sequence: CDR1 KGHDR, CDR2 SFDVKD. The length of the CDR3 is 15 residues. V lost 7 bases to trimming and J lost 3 bases; unmatched junction nucleotides: 8. With respect to this clonotype: The antigen is unknown.

After 5'RACE with constant-segment primers, TCR alpha and TCR beta cDNA libraries carrying sample barcodes and UMIs were obtained. One entry per CDR3 protein results from TCRdb running MiXCR on the 5' RACE reads. The sample holds roughly 410,000 distinct CDR3 sequences; 20% to 30% are singletons and the top ten take about 8.7%. The clonotype comes from an adult woman who had mild COVID-19 (a few samples of this study predate the infection). Cell type and time point are not known. Sequenced sample: PBMCs or a T cell subset sorted from them (not recorded which). The chain employs TRBV24-1 and TRBJ2-3; 8 bases are a match to TRBD2. CDR3 loop: CATRGGGRRTDTQYF. CDR3 DNA sequence: TGTGCCACCAGGGGCGGGGGGCGGAGGACAGATACGCAGTATTTT.